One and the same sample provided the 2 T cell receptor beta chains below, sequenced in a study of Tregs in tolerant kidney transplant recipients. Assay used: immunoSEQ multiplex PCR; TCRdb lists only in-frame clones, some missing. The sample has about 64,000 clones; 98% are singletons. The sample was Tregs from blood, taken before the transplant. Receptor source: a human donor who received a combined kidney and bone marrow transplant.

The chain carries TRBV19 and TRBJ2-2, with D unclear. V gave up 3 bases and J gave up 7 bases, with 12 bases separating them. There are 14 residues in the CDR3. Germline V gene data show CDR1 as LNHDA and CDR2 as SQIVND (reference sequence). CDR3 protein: CASSMSQRLGELFF. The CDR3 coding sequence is TGTGCCAGTAGTATGTCCCAGCGACTCGGGGAGCTGTTTTTT.

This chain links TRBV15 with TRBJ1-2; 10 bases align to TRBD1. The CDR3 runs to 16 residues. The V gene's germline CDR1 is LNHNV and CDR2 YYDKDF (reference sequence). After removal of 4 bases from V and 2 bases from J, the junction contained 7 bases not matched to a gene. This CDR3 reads CATSNLRQGANYGYTF. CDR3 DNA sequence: TGTGCCACCAGCAATTTGAGACAGGGGGCGAACTATGGCTACACCTTC.